This T cell receptor (beta chain) was documented in a study of T-cell memory formation after mild COVID-19. This CDR3 contains 13 residues. The germline V gene has CDR1 SGHVS and CDR2 FQNEAQ. V shed 8 bases and J shed 0 bases, with 5 bases lying between them. Via MiXCR, TCRdb re-called the 5' RACE reads, giving one row per CDR3 protein. The sample yields 200,000 to 300,000 distinct CDR3 sequences, 16% seen once. Study conclusions and caveats: Among CD4+ contracting clones, most were CM and EM, and CD8+ ones EMRA. A balance of CD4 and CD8 characterized clones contracting day 15 to 85, whereas later expanders leaned CD4+.

In regard to this clonotype: Its antigen is as yet unknown.

The chain uses TRBV7-8 and TRBJ2-6; D remains unclear. The source material was PBMCs or a T cell subset sorted from them (not recorded which). The receptor was derived from a man between 18 and 35 years old who had mild COVID-19 (a few samples of this study predate the infection). Cell type and time point are not known. The CDR3 DNA is TGTGCCAGCGCTATCTCTGGGGCCAACGTCCTGACTTTC. This translates into CASAISGANVLTF.